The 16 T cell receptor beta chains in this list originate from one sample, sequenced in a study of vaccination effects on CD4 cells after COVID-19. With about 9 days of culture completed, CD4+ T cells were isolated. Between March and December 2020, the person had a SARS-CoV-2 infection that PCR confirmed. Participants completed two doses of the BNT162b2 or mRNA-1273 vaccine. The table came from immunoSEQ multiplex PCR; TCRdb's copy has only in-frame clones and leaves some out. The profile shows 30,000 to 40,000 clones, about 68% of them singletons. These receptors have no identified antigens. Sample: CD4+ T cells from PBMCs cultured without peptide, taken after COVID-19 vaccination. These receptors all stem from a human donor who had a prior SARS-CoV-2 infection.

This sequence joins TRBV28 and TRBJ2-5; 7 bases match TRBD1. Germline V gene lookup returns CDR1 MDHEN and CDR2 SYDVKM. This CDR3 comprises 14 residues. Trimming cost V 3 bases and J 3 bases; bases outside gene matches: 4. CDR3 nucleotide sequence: TGTGCCAGCAGTTTTAGGGGGCGAGAAGAGACCCAGTACTTC. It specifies CASSFRGREETQYF.

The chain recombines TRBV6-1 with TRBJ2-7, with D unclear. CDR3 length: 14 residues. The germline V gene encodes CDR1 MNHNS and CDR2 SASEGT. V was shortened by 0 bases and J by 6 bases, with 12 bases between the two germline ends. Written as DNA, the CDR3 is TGTGCCAGCAGTGAAGCCCCGTCTCCCTCCGAGCAGTACTTC. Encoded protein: CASSEAPSPSEQYF.

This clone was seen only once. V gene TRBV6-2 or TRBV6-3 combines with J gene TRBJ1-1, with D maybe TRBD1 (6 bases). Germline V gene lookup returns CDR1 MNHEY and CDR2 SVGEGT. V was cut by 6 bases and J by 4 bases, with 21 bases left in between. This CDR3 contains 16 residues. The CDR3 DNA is TGTGCCAGCAGCAATCCGGGGGGGCGGACTGTCACTGAAGCTTTCTTT. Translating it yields CASSNPGGRTVTEAFF.

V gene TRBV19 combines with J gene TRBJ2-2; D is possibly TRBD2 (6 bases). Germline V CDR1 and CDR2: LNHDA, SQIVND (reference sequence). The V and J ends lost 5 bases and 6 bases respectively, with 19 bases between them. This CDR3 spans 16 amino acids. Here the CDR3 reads CASSGLAGREAGELFF. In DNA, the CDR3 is TGTGCCAGTAGTGGATTGGCCGGGAGAGAGGCCGGGGAGCTGTTTTTT.

The CDR3 sequence: CASSLGFRDRTVSSYGYTF. In nucleotides, the CDR3 is TGTGCCAGCAGCTTAGGGTTTAGGGACAGGACGGTCTCTTCCTATGGCTACACCTTC. The rearrangement uses TRBV7-8 and TRBJ1-2; TRBD1 matches at 8 bases. V shed 1 base, J shed 4 bases, and the junction held 17 bases outside the gene matches. The germline CDR1 and CDR2 sequences are SGHVS and FQNEAQ. The CDR3 covers 19 residues.

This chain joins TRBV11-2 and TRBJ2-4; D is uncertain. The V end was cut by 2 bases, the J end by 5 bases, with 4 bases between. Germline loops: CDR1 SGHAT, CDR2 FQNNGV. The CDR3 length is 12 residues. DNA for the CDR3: TGTGCCAGCAGCTTAATCGAAAACATTCAGTACTTC. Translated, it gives CASSLIENIQYF.

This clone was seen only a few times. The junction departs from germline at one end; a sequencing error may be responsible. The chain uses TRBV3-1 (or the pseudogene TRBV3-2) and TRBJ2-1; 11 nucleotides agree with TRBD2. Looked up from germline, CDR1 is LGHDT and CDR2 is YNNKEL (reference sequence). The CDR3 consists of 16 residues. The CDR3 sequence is CASSEDVASGGSEQFF. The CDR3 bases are TGTGCCAGCAGCGAAGATGTAGCTAGCGGGGGGAGTGAGCAGTTCTTC.

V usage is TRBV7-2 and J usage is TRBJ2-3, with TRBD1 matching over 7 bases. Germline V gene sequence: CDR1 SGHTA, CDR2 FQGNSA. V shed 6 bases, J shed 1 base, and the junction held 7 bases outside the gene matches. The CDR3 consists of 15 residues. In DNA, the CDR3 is TGTGCCAGCAGACCCCCCGGGACAGGCACAGATACGCAGTATTTT. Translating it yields CASRPPGTGTDTQYF.

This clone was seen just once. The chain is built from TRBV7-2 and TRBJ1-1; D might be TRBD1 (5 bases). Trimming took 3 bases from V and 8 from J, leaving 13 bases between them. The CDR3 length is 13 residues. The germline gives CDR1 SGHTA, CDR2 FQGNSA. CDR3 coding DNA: TGTGCCAGCAGCTTTTCGGATGGGGCAGAAGCTTTCTTT. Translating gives CASSFSDGAEAFF.

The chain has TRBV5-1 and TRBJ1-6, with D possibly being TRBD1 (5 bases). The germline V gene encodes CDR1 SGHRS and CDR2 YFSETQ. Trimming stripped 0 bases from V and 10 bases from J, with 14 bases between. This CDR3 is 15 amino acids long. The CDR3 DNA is TGCGCCAGCAGCTTGGTCGGGGGAGAGGCCTCACCCCTCCACTTT. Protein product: CASSLVGGEASPLHF.

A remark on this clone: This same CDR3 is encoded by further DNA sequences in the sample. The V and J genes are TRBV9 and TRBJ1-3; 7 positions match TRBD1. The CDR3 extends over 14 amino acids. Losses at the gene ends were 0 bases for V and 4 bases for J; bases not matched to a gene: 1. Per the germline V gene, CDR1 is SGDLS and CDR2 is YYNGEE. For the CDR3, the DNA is TGTGCCAGCAGCGTAGACAGGGGAGGAAACACCATATATTTT. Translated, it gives CASSVDRGGNTIYF.

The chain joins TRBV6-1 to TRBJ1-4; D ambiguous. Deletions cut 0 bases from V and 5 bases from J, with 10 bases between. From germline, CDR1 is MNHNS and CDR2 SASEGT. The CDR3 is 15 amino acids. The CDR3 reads CASSEAYTQNEKLFF. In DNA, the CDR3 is TGTGCCAGCAGTGAAGCGTATACACAGAATGAAAAACTGTTTTTT.

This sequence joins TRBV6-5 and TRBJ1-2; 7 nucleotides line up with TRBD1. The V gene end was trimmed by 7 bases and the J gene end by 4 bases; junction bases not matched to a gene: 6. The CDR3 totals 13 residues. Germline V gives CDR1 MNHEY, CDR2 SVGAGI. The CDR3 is CASTRTGPYGYTF. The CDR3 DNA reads TGTGCCAGCACCAGGACAGGACCCTATGGCTACACCTTC.

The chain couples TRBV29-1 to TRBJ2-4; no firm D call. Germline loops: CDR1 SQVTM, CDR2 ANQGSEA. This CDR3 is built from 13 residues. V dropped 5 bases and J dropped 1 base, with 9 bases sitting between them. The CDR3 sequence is CSVSVRAKNIQYF. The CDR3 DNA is TGCAGCGTTTCCGTGAGGGCCAAAAACATTCAGTACTTC.

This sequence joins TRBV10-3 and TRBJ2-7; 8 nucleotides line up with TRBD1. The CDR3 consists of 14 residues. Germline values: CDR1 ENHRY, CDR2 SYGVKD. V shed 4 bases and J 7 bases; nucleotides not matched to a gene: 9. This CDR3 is CAISGGARGLEQYF. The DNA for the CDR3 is TGTGCCATCAGTGGGGGGGCCAGGGGGCTTGAGCAGTACTTC.

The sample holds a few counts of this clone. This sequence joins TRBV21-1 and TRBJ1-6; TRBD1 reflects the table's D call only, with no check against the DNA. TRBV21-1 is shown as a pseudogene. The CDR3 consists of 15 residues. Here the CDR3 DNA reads TGTGCCAGCACCATACCTCTAGGGGCCAGTTCACCCCTCCACTTT. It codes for CASTIPLGASSPLHF.